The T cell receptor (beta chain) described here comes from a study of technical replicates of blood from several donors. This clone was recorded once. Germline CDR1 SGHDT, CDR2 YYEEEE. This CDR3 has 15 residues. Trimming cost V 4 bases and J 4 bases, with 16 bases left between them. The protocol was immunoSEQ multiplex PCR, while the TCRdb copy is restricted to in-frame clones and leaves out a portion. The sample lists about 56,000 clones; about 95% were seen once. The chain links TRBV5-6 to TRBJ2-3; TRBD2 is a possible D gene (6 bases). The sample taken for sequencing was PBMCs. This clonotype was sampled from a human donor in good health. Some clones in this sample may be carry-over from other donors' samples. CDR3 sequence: CASSPAAGTADTQYF. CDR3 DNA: TGTGCCAGCAGCCCGGCGGCGGGGACTGCAGATACGCAGTATTTT.